Following are 10 T cell receptor delta chains from one sample sequenced in a study of gamma-delta T cells after stem cell transplantation. TCRdb used CATT to re-call clones from the RT-PCR reads. Seen here are about 1,700 delta-chain clones, roughly 4% observed once, and the top ten hold around a third. Sequencing input: gamma-delta T cells. The origin of the receptors is a human donor. It is not recorded whose cells these are; they may come from a transplant donor.

Regarding this clone: This likely reflects a read error, since a far larger clone is one base away. Other DNA variants within this sample encode the same CDR3. The chain links TRDV2 to TRDJ1; TRDD3 might be the D (6 bases). CDR1 is GEAIGNYY, CDR2 EKD, per germline. The CDR3 contains 18 residues. The germline V and J ends were trimmed by 1 base and 4 bases, with 24 bases remaining between them. The CDR3 loop is CACDTVPGVQHRSDKLIF. CDR3 coding DNA: TGTGCCTGTGACACGGTACCTGGGGTCCAACATAGGAGCGATAAACTCATCTTT.

Relative to its sample, this clone is medium-sized. A single base separates this from a much larger clone, so it may be a read error. The chain recombines TRDV2 with TRDJ1; 10 bases line up with TRDD3. The V gene's germline CDR1 is GEAIGNYY and CDR2 EKD. The CDR3 totals 17 residues. The CDR3 protein is CACQPLGDRRDTDELIF. CDR3 DNA: TGTGCCTGTCAACCCCTGGGGGATAGAAGGGACACCGATGAACTCATCTTT.

V gene TRDV2 combines with J gene TRDJ1; 8 bases fit TRDD3. The CDR3 extends over 17 amino acids. Trimming removed 7 bases from V and 0 bases from J; junction bases left unmatched: 15. Germline CDR1 is GEAIGNYY and CDR2 is EKD. CDR3 nucleotide sequence: TGTGCCTGCTCCCTACTGGGGGCGAAGGTGTACACCGATAAACTCATCTTT. Encoded protein: CACSLLGAKVYTDKLIF.

The sample holds a few counts of this clone. TCRdb's entry gives the protein of a much larger clone, which mismatches this DNA's translation at residue 20, likely from a read error; the protein reported here is translated from the DNA. The chain combines TRDV1 with TRDJ1; TRDD2 or TRDD3 may be the D gene (8 bases each). The CDR3 has 22 amino acids. The germline V gene has CDR1 TSWWSYY and CDR2 QGS. The CDR3 DNA follows: TGTGCTCTTGGGGGGCCTCCTTCCTATAGCTGGGGGACGCAACTTACCCTGGATAAACCCATCTTT. Its protein product is CALGGPPSYSWGTQLTLDKPIF.

This clone came up a few times. Since a far larger clone is one base different, this is likely a read error. The same CDR3 is also encoded by other DNA sequences in this sample. This rearrangement joins TRDV2 to TRDJ3; 9 bases agree with TRDD3. There are 22 residues in the CDR3. Germline V gene sequence: CDR1 GEAIGNYY, CDR2 EKD. CDR3 nucleotides: TGCGCCTGTGACACTTGGGGACTGGGGGACGACCGGAGCTCCTGGGACACCCGACAGATGTTTTTC. This gives the protein CACDTWGLGDDRSSWDTRQMFF.

Turning to this clone: TCRdb's protein for this DNA is that of a much larger clone and differs from the translation at residue 6, likely a read error; the protein shown is the DNA translation. The genes are TRDV2 and TRDJ2; possible D gene TRDD3, 6 bases. The germline V gene has CDR1 GEAIGNYY and CDR2 EKD. CDR3 length: 15 residues. V lost 3 bases to trimming and J lost 1 base, with 11 bases between them. CDR3 amino acids: CACDVPGDLTAQLFF. The CDR3 coding sequence is TGTGCCTGTGACGTACCGGGGGATTTGACAGCACAACTCTTCTTT.

This clone was found a few times. This probably arose from a read error, given a far larger clone one base away. The chain has TRDV2 and TRDJ1, with a tentative D call TRDD3 (5 bases). V was clipped by 5 bases and J by 0 bases, with 15 bases between them. The length of the CDR3 is 15 residues. Germline V gene data show CDR1 as GEAIGNYY and CDR2 as EKD. As DNA, the CDR3 is TGTGCCTGTGGCATCTTGGGGTCGTACACCGATAAACTCATCTTT. Residues: CACGILGSYTDKLIF.

A note on this clone: A far larger clone differs by one base, so this is likely a read error. The same CDR3 can be traced to other DNA sequences in this sample. This sequence joins TRDV2 and TRDJ1; 7 bases are shared with TRDD3. Germline CDR1 reads GEAIGNYY; CDR2 reads EKD. After removal of 1 base from V and 4 bases from J, the junction contained 11 bases not matched to a gene. The CDR3 is 16 residues long. The CDR3 DNA reads as TGTGCCTGTGACACTGTCGCTGGGGGTACTCTCGATAAACTCATCTTT. It is translated as CACDTVAGGTLDKLIF.

By sample fraction, this clone is medium-sized. It differs at one base from a far larger clone, so likely a read error. Within the sample, other DNA sequences also encode this same CDR3. The CDR3 bases are TGTGCTCTTGGGGAAAGCCCCATATCTTATTACTGGGGGATCAGGGGCACCGATAAACTCATCTTC. This sequence encodes CALGESPISYYWGIRGTDKLIF. The V call is TRDV1, the J call TRDJ1; 10 nucleotides line up with TRDD3. Germline values: CDR1 TSWWSYY, CDR2 QGS. The CDR3 contains 22 residues.

This clone was detected only a few times. This chain links TRDV2 with TRDJ1, with 8 bases lining up with TRDD3. Germline V lookup: CDR1 GEAIGNYY, CDR2 EKD. The V segment lost 4 bases and the J segment 1 base; nucleotides outside the gene matches: 10. The length of the CDR3 is 16 residues. The CDR3 DNA follows: TGTGCCTGTGATTTACTGGGGGCCACCTCCACCGATAAACTCATCTTT. This sequence encodes CACDLLGATSTDKLIF.